What follows is one T cell receptor beta chain and its context. These data belong to a study of OX40 agonist ivuxolimab in advanced cancers. Germline CDR1 SGHAT, CDR2 FQNNGV. V lost 2 bases, J lost 0 bases, and 11 bases lay in between. The CDR3 length is 16 residues. Clones were sequenced by immunoSEQ multiplex PCR, and TCRdb holds only the in-frame ones, with some missing. The table includes around 56,000 clones, around 82% detected once. The source of this sequence is an adult with an advanced solid tumor such as melanoma, head and neck, liver or kidney cancer. V is TRBV11-2 and J is TRBJ2-4; D is uncertain. Sequencing was performed on CD4+ or CD8+ T cells sorted from blood, taken in a trial of the OX40 agonist ivuxolimab. The CDR3 loop reads CASSLSVGIAKNIQYF. Written as DNA, the CDR3 is TGTGCCAGCAGCTTATCTGTGGGTATAGCCAAAAACATTCAGTACTTC.